This T cell receptor beta chain was obtained from a study of blood T cell repertoires in COVID-19. Assay: immunoSEQ multiplex PCR; the TCRdb copy retains only in-frame clones and omits some. The repertoire holds roughly 250,000 clones, with about four fifths as singletons. The J segment lost 7 bases and the V segment lost 4 bases, leaving 5 bases of the junction unmatched. Germline lookup yields CDR1 SGHNT and CDR2 YYREEE (reference sequence). CDR3 size: 16 residues. The chain carries TRBV5-4 and TRBJ2-1, with 16 bases that match TRBD2. The sequenced material came from peripheral blood. This receptor was obtained from a woman at least 80 years old with acute or convalescent COVID-19. CDR3 sequence (DNA): TGTGCCAGCAGCCCGGGACTAGCGGGGGGGCTAAATGAGCAGTTCTTC. It translates to CASSPGLAGGLNEQFF.